One and the same sample provided the 21 T cell receptor beta chains below, sequenced in a study of blood T cells in healthy people across ages (dated by TCRdb to the mid-2010s). The library was generated by 5' RACE. TCRdb lists the instrument as Illumina HiSeq 2500. The second PCR ran for about 7 to 11 cycles and used a J-beta primer mix along with a sample-barcoded 5' primer. The public reads were quality trimmed at Q25 with fastp and then assembled into clones with MiXCR by TCRdb, keeping productive beta chains. A single entry per CDR3 protein holds the most common genes and DNA from its merged rows. The sample table holds roughly 1,500,000 distinct CDR3 sequences, of which 30% to 35% were seen once. The ten largest make up roughly 10% of the sample. Material: blood. These receptor sequences come from a woman aged 25 to 39 in good health.

The J gene is TRBJ2-7, the V gene TRBV7-2; 13 nucleotides match TRBD2. From germline, CDR1 is SGHTA and CDR2 FQGNSA. V was clipped by 0 bases and J by 6 bases; unmatched bases: 2. The CDR3 has 15 residues. CDR3 nucleotides: TGTGCCAGCAGCTTAGCGGGACTAGCGGGGTTCGAGCAGTACTTC. It specifies CASSLAGLAGFEQYF.

The chain carries TRBV11-2 and TRBJ2-5, with 11 bases identical to TRBD2. J lost 11 bases, V lost 5 bases, and 13 bases had no gene match. The CDR3 has 15 residues. Germline V CDR1 and CDR2: SGHAT, FQNNGV. CDR3 loop: CASSLGTSGGNGQYF. The CDR3 DNA reads as TGTGCCAGCAGCCTGGGGACTAGCGGAGGTAACGGGCAGTACTTC.

This chain links TRBV20-1 with TRBJ1-1; D perhaps matches TRBD1 (5 bases). CDR3 length equals 15 residues. V lost 0 bases to trimming and J lost 0 bases, with 11 bases between them. In germline, CDR1 is DFQATT, CDR2 SNEGSKA (reference sequence). The DNA for the CDR3 is TGCAGTGCTAGAGATCGGGGGACCCTGAACACTGAAGCTTTCTTT. Residues: CSARDRGTLNTEAFF.

The CDR3 region has the DNA TGCGCCAGCAGTCACGGTAGCGGTGACACAGATACGCAGTATTTT. This encodes CASSHGSGDTDTQYF. The gene calls are TRBV5-1 and TRBJ2-3; D possibly corresponds to TRBD2 (6 bases). The V gene's germline CDR1 is SGHRS and CDR2 YFSETQ. CDR3 length equals 15 residues. Trimming took 5 bases from V and 2 from J, leaving 15 bases between them.

A few counts support this clonotype. The chain employs TRBV12-5 and TRBJ2-1; 8 nucleotides align to TRBD1. The V gene's germline CDR1 is LGHNT and CDR2 FRNRAP. This CDR3 is built from 14 residues. The V gene end was trimmed by 5 bases and the J gene end by 10 bases; junction bases not matched to a gene: 10. CDR3 sequence reads: CASGPLRRDREQFF. The CDR3 DNA sequence: TGTGCTAGTGGTCCACTAAGAAGGGACAGGGAGCAGTTCTTC.

This clonotype was counted many times. The rearrangement joins TRBV6-1 to TRBJ2-5; D is ambiguous. The V end was cut by 3 bases, the J end by 0 bases, with 8 bases between. The germline V gene has CDR1 MNHNS and CDR2 SASEGT. The CDR3 runs 14 residues. In DNA form, the CDR3 reads TGTGCCAGCAGTGATAGGACGTACCAAGAGACCCAGTACTTC. Encoded protein: CASSDRTYQETQYF.

This clonotype has just a few counts. The chain is built from TRBV3-1 and TRBJ1-1, with 8 bases identical to TRBD1. Germline V lookup: CDR1 LGHDT, CDR2 YNNKEL (reference sequence). The J segment lost 2 bases and the V segment lost 2 bases, leaving 4 bases of the junction unmatched. The CDR3 runs 15 residues. In DNA form, the CDR3 reads TGTGCCAGCAGCCAAATGGACAGGGCCAACACTGAAGCTTTCTTT. Its translation is CASSQMDRANTEAFF. The complete variable domain, with remaining parts taken from reference TRBV3-1 and TRBJ1-1, reads DTAVSQTPKYLVTQMGNDKSIKCEQNLGHDTMYWYKQDSKKFLKIMFSYNNKELIINETVPNRFSPKSPDKAHLNLHINSLELGDSAVYFCASSQMDRANTEAFFGQGTRLTVV.

With regard to this clonotype: At one boundary the junction diverges from the germline segment, which might be a read error. The chain couples TRBV12-3 or TRBV12-4 to TRBJ1-1, with D possibly TRBD1 on 5 matching bases. This CDR3 contains 14 residues. CDR3 DNA: TGTGCCAGCAGGTTAGGAGGGGCGAACACTGAAGCTTTCTTT. Protein sequence: CASRLGGANTEAFF.

This clonotype has just a few counts. This chain uses TRBV5-5 with TRBJ2-5, with D perhaps matching TRBD1 (6 bases). V lost 0 bases, J lost 11 bases, and 20 bases lay in between. This CDR3 has 15 amino acids. The germline V gene has CDR1 SGHKS and CDR2 YYEKEE (reference sequence). The CDR3 DNA sequence: TGTGCCAGCAGCTTGGCCACTACGGACCGTACAGGGCAGTACTTC. It yields the protein CASSLATTDRTGQYF.

The chain is built from TRBV15 and TRBJ2-5, with D possibly TRBD2 on 6 matching bases. Germline lookup yields CDR1 LNHNV and CDR2 YYDKDF (reference sequence). This CDR3 spans 15 amino acids. The ends were cut back, 1 base at V and 5 bases at J, with 14 bases in the middle. CDR3 residues: CATSRAWGERETQYF. For the CDR3, the DNA is TGTGCCACCAGCAGAGCCTGGGGGGAGCGCGAGACCCAGTACTTC. The variable domain in full, completed from reference TRBV15 and TRBJ2-5, reads DAMVIQNPRYQVTQFGKPVTLSCSQTLNHNVMYWYQQKSSQAPKLLFHYYDKDFNNEADTPDNFQSRRPNTSFCFLDIRSPGLGDTAMYLCATSRAWGERETQYFGPGTRLLVL.

This sequence joins TRBV12-3 or TRBV12-4 and TRBJ2-5; 11 bases agree with TRBD2. The CDR3 runs to 18 residues. V dropped 4 bases and J dropped 6; count of bases not matched to a gene: 16. CDR3 coding DNA: TGTGCCAGCAGTTCACCCTTTCCACTAGCGGGAGTAGAAAAGACCCAGTACTTC. Encoded protein: CASSSPFPLAGVEKTQYF.

This clonotype is a singleton in its sample. The chain joins TRBV6-2 or TRBV6-3 to TRBJ2-5, with TRBD2 identical over 7 bases. The trim removed 0 bases at V and 11 bases at J, leaving 9 bases unmatched. The CDR3 sequence is 14 residues long. From germline, CDR1 is MNHEY and CDR2 SVGEGT. The CDR3 DNA reads TGTGCCAGCAGTTACTCCGGGACTACAGGTGAGCAGTACTTC. Its translation: CASSYSGTTGEQYF.

This clonotype turned up a few times. V gene TRBV4-2 combines with J gene TRBJ2-4, with 9 positions matching TRBD1. The better agreement between TRBJ2-7 and the DNA end casts doubt on the J call. Per germline, CDR1 LGHNA and CDR2 YNFKEQ. The CDR3 covers 15 residues. The CDR3 sequence is CASSPGQGMYYEQYF. In DNA, the CDR3 is TGTGCCAGCAGCCCCGGACAGGGGATGTACTACGAGCAGTACTTC.

The chain recombines TRBV20-1 with TRBJ2-7, with TRBD1 matching over 7 bases. The CDR3 length is 17 residues. The V segment lost 1 base and the J segment 3 bases; nucleotides outside the gene matches: 15. CDR1 DFQATT and CDR2 SNEGSKA come from the germline V gene (reference sequence). CDR3 nucleotide sequence: TGCAGTGCTAGAGCTACATACCGGTCAGGGGGAGACTACGAGCAGTACTTC. Translated: CSARATYRSGGDYEQYF.

This clonotype came up once. The CDR3 DNA reads TGTGCCAGCCGTAGGACAGACGGGGAAAAACTGTTTTTT. Protein product: CASRRTDGEKLFF. The gene calls are TRBV27 and TRBJ1-4; possible D gene TRBD1, 6 bases. This CDR3 is built from 13 residues. Looked up from germline, CDR1 is MNHEY and CDR2 is SMNVEV (reference sequence). Between the trimmed V and J ends, which lost 8 bases and 8 bases, there was a span of 15 bases.

This chain links TRBV14 with TRBJ2-3; D is perhaps TRBD1 or TRBD2 (5 bases each). Germline V CDR1 and CDR2: SGHDN, FVKESK. Between the trimmed V and J ends, which lost 0 bases and 2 bases, there was a span of 21 bases. This CDR3 comprises 19 residues. The CDR3 DNA follows: TGTGCCAGCAGCCAAGATCCCATCCAGGGACGCCAGCCCACAGATACGCAGTATTTT. It yields the protein CASSQDPIQGRQPTDTQYF.

The rearrangement links TRBV11-2 to TRBJ2-1, with D possibly matching TRBD2 (6 bases). Germline V lookup: CDR1 SGHAT, CDR2 FQNNGV. The V gene lost 4 bases and the J gene lost 10 bases, with 17 bases spanning the gap. CDR3 length equals 14 residues. CDR3 nucleotides: TGTGCCAGCAGCTCCCCCGGGACTCCTAAGGAGCAGTTCTTC. It is translated as CASSSPGTPKEQFF.

Remarks on this clonotype: One junction end does not reproduce the germline sequence, and a read error may be involved. The chain recombines TRBV9 with TRBJ2-7, with D possibly called TRBD1 or TRBD2 (5 bases each). This CDR3 is 15 amino acids long. In germline, CDR1 is SGDLS, CDR2 YYNGEE. CDR3 sequence: CTSSSHGTLAYEQYF. DNA for the CDR3: TGTACCAGCAGCTCGCACGGGACCCTCGCCTACGAGCAGTACTTC.

The chain employs TRBV20-1 and TRBJ2-5; D gene ambiguous. Trimming shortened V by 1 base and J by 5 bases, and 11 bases separated the two germline ends. This CDR3 spans 13 amino acids. CDR1 DFQATT and CDR2 SNEGSKA come from the germline V gene (reference sequence). CDR3 region: CSARGAPWETQYF. The DNA of the CDR3 is TGCAGTGCTAGAGGGGCCCCTTGGGAGACCCAGTACTTC.

The chain joins TRBV6-5 to TRBJ1-1; 7 bases line up with TRBD1. CDR3 length: 14 residues. Germline V gives CDR1 MNHEY, CDR2 SVGAGI. V dropped 5 bases and J dropped 0; count of bases not matched to a gene: 3. Written as DNA, the CDR3 is TGTGCCAGCAGTAACAGGGGTATGAACACTGAAGCTTTCTTT. It encodes CASSNRGMNTEAFF.

The count of this clonotype is one. This chain joins TRBV6-1 and TRBJ2-7; 7 bases match TRBD2. The germline V gene encodes CDR1 MNHNS and CDR2 SASEGT. The V segment lost 0 bases and the J segment 7 bases; nucleotides outside the gene matches: 18. The CDR3 is 18 amino acids. The CDR3 spells CASSEALGMAGAYNEQYF. In DNA form, the CDR3 reads TGTGCCAGCAGTGAAGCCCTGGGTATGGCGGGAGCCTACAATGAGCAGTACTTC.